The following is a T cell receptor beta chain sequence with its context. The antigen remains unidentified. The RNA input was about 0.45 to 1 ug, and it was reverse transcribed with random hexamers. TCRdb analysed the immunoSEQ multiplex PCR reads with MiXCR anew, one entry per CDR3 protein. The data show 150,000 to 200,000 distinct CDR3 sequences, around 94% seen once. The data were taken from a study of CD8 T cells in Susac syndrome. On the study more broadly: Intravenous immunoglobulin alone or corticosteroids were being given to patients with Susac syndrome at blood draw, unless they were therapy-naive.

Negative isolation was used for CD8+ and CD4+ T cells, and FACS enrichment was applied to TEMRA cells. Trimming pared 0 bases from V and 0 bases from J, leaving 9 bases between. Germline CDR1 and CDR2: KGHSH and LQKENI. This CDR3 is built from 16 residues. Study-level findings and limits: The CD4+ T cell repertoires of Susac syndrome were found to show no clonal expansion.

The chain carries TRBV18 and TRBJ2-1, with D unclear. The TCR originated in a human donor with Susac syndrome. Sequenced input: CD4+ T cells from PBMCs. CDR3 nucleotide sequence: TGTGCCAGCTCACCACCGACGGGCCCCTCCTACAATGAGCAGTTCTTC. It codes for CASSPPTGPSYNEQFF.